The clone carrying this T cell receptor (beta chain) was found once. The antigen remains undetermined. The CDR3 contains 13 residues. Looked up from germline, CDR1 is SGHRS and CDR2 is YFSETQ. V was trimmed by 2 bases and J by 3 bases, leaving 6 bases between them. The sample belongs to a study of siplizumab effects on memory and regulatory T cells. Whole-study results and caveats: The authors could not assign a naive or memory phenotype to roughly 75-97% of proliferating CD4+ or CD8+ clones.

Coculturing was carried out on the mixed lymphocyte reaction cells. It lasted under seven days and was done at 37°C. TCRdb's copy holds only in-frame clones and misses some; the assay was immunoSEQ multiplex PCR. The data show some 20,000 clones, around half seen once. Sequencing was performed on CFSE-low (dividing) CD4+ T cells sorted from an allogeneic mixed lymphocyte reaction. This receptor was obtained from a human donor in good health; the cells came from an allogeneic mixed lymphocyte reaction. The chain recombines TRBV5-1 with TRBJ2-1; D gene ambiguous. For the CDR3, the DNA is TGCGCCAGCAGCTTAGGCTACTACAATGAGCAGTTCTTC. It translates to CASSLGYYNEQFF.